These T cell receptor beta chains were read from a single sample in a study of OX40 agonist ivuxolimab in advanced cancers. Clones were sequenced by immunoSEQ multiplex PCR, and TCRdb holds only the in-frame ones, with some missing. The sample shows about 71,000 clones, around 86% of them seen only once. This specimen was CD4+ or CD8+ T cells sorted from blood, taken in a trial of the OX40 agonist ivuxolimab. These receptor sequences come from an adult with an advanced solid tumor such as melanoma, head and neck, liver or kidney cancer. The CDR3 runs from the conserved cysteine through the conserved F or W. The order of the fields is V gene, J gene, CDR3 protein.

v_gene: TRBV20-1
j_gene: TRBJ1-5
CDR3aa: CSAVERTQHF

v_gene: TRBV5-1
j_gene: TRBJ2-7
CDR3aa: CASSRGQGPYEQYF

v_gene: TRBV10-3
j_gene: TRBJ1-2
CDR3aa: CAISEYKDYGYTF

v_gene: TRBV7-6
j_gene: TRBJ2-5
CDR3aa: CASRRQVFQETQYF

v_gene: TRBV11-2
j_gene: TRBJ1-6
CDR3aa: CASRRRFNSPLHF

v_gene: TRBV6-5
j_gene: TRBJ1-6
CDR3aa: CASNQGSSYNSPLHF

v_gene: TRBV5-6
j_gene: TRBJ2-2
CDR3aa: CASSLQENTGELFF

v_gene: TRBV29-1
j_gene: TRBJ1-1
CDR3aa: CSVLHSLNTEAFF

v_gene: TRBV7-9
j_gene: TRBJ1-4
CDR3aa: CASSSRDGVPKLFF

v_gene: TRBV14
j_gene: TRBJ2-1
CDR3aa: CASSQDQFSSYNEQFF

v_gene: TRBV11-2
j_gene: TRBJ2-1
CDR3aa: CASSLGFSGEQFF

v_gene: TRBV7-2
j_gene: TRBJ1-2
CDR3aa: CASSLGSGFYYGYTF

v_gene: TRBV11-2
j_gene: TRBJ1-2
CDR3aa: CASSPRQGANYGYTF

v_gene: TRBV7-2
j_gene: TRBJ2-3
CDR3aa: CASSLVTGGMDTQYF

v_gene: TRBV10-3
j_gene: TRBJ1-1
CDR3aa: CAISDSRGAFF

v_gene: TRBV7-2
j_gene: TRBJ2-2
CDR3aa: CASIPPGGGVFPGELFF

v_gene: TRBV9
j_gene: TRBJ2-1
CDR3aa: CASSTRGLAGNYNEQFF

v_gene: TRBV28
j_gene: TRBJ2-1
CDR3aa: CASSFRRLLGEVGEQFF

v_gene: TRBV19
j_gene: TRBJ2-2
CDR3aa: CASSVQGNTGELFF

v_gene: TRBV7-9
j_gene: TRBJ2-1
CDR3aa: CASSLDTGTGNNEQFF

v_gene: TRBV5-8
j_gene: TRBJ2-7
CDR3aa: CASSLVRGQEYF

v_gene: TRBV12-1
j_gene: TRBJ2-2
CDR3aa: CASSSGHPTGELFF

v_gene: TRBV2
j_gene: TRBJ2-5
CDR3aa: CASSTKETQYF

v_gene: TRBV5-1
j_gene: TRBJ1-5
CDR3aa: CASSLTGGSQPQHF

v_gene: TRBV5-1
j_gene: TRBJ2-7
CDR3aa: CASSIGLAGGTYEQYF

v_gene: TRBV5-1
j_gene: TRBJ2-6
CDR3aa: CASSGSVSGANVLTF

v_gene: TRBV5-1
j_gene: TRBJ2-1
CDR3aa: CASSISTSGRSHEQFF

v_gene: TRBV7-9
j_gene: TRBJ2-1
CDR3aa: CASRGRSGRGNEQFF

v_gene: TRBV9
j_gene: TRBJ1-3
CDR3aa: CASSVAEGRRPGNTIYF

v_gene: TRBV19
j_gene: TRBJ1-5
CDR3aa: CASSIPSTRANQPQHF

v_gene: TRBV11-3
j_gene: TRBJ1-1
CDR3aa: CASSLDFGGPAFF

v_gene: TRBV7-2
j_gene: TRBJ2-3
CDR3aa: CASSLDSGGTDTQYF

v_gene: TRBV6-5
j_gene: TRBJ2-2
CDR3aa: CASSPGGRGELFF

v_gene: TRBV9
j_gene: TRBJ2-5
CDR3aa: CASSVGRSTQETQYF

v_gene: TRBV19
j_gene: TRBJ1-5
CDR3aa: CASSVTGDNQPQHF

v_gene: TRBV27
j_gene: TRBJ1-5
CDR3aa: CASRGLSNQPQHF

v_gene: TRBV9
j_gene: TRBJ2-5
CDR3aa: CASSVGPGSQETQYF

v_gene: TRBV7-3
j_gene: TRBJ2-3
CDR3aa: CASSPSGSQDTQYF

v_gene: TRBV6-5
j_gene: TRBJ1-2
CDR3aa: CASRRGGAGYTF

v_gene: TRBV7-3
j_gene: TRBJ2-1
CDR3aa: CASSLRTSQVGASDWGLYNEQFF

v_gene: TRBV28
j_gene: TRBJ2-7
CDR3aa: CASSRPGHSYEQYF

v_gene: TRBV6-5
j_gene: TRBJ1-1
CDR3aa: CASSRTGNTEAFF

v_gene: TRBV7-2
j_gene: TRBJ2-3
CDR3aa: CASSSNQKDTQYF

v_gene: TRBV2
j_gene: TRBJ1-2
CDR3aa: CASRTSGQLYGYTF

v_gene: TRBV19
j_gene: TRBJ1-1
CDR3aa: CASTDSSGDTEAFF

v_gene: TRBV9
j_gene: TRBJ1-5
CDR3aa: CASSGGTDSNQPQHF

v_gene: TRBV4-1
j_gene: TRBJ2-1
CDR3aa: CASSPGLAGAHSYNEQFF

v_gene: TRBV6-1
j_gene: TRBJ1-2
CDR3aa: CASSESGNGGYTF

v_gene: TRBV5-4
j_gene: TRBJ2-3
CDR3aa: CASSYVGSTDTQYF